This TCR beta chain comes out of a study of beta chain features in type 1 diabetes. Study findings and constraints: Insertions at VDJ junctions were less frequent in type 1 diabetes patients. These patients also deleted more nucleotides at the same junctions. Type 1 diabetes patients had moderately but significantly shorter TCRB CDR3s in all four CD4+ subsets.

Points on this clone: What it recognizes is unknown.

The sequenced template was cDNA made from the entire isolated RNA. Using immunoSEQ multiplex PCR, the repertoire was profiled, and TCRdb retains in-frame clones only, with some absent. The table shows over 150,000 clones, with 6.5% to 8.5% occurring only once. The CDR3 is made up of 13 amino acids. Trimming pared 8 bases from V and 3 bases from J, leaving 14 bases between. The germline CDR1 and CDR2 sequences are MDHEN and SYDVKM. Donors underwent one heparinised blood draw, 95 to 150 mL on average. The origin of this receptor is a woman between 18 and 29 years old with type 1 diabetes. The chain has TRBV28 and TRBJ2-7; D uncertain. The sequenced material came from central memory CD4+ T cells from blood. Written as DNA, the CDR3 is TGTGCCAGCCAACCGACACCGATCTACGAGCAGTACTTC. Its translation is CASQPTPIYEQYF.